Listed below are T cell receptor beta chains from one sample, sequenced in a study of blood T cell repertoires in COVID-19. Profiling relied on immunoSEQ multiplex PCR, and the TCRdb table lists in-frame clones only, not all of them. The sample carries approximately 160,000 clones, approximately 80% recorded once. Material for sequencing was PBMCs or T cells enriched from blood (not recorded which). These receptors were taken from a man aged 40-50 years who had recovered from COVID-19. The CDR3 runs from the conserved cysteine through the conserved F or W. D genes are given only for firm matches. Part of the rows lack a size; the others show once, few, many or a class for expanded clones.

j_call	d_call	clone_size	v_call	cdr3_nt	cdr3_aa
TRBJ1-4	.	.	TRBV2	TGTGCCAGCAGTGATTTTCTAGGGAGCGGTCGAAGGAATGAAAAACTGTTTTTT	CASSDFLGSGRRNEKLFF
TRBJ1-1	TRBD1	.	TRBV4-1	TGCGCCAGCAGCCAAGAGGGTCCCGGGACAGGGGAAGCTTTCTTT	CASSQEGPGTGEAFF
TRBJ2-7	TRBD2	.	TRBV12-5	TGTGCTAGTGGTTCGGGACTAGCGGGGGACCTAGACGAGCAGTACTTC	CASGSGLAGDLDEQYF
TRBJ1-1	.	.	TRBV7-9	TGTGCCAGCAGCCCGGGACAGAACACTGAAGCTTTCTTT	CASSPGQNTEAFF
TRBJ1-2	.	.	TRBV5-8	TGTGCCAGCAGTTCCCAGGGCTATGGCTACACCTTC	CASSSQGYGYTF
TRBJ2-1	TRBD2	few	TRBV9	TGTGCCAGCAGCGCCGGACTAGCGTTGGATGAGCAGTTCTTC	CASSAGLALDEQFF
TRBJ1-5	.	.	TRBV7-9	TGTGCCAGCAGCCCCGAGAATGGGCCCCAGCATTTT	CASSPENGPQHF
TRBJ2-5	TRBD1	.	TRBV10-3	TGTGCCATCATGATACAGGGGGCATCGAAGACCCAGTACTTC	CAIMIQGASKTQYF
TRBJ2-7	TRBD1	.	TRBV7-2	TGTGCCAGCAGCTTAGGGACAGGGGCTTACGAGCAGTACTTC	CASSLGTGAYEQYF
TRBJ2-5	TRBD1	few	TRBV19	TGTGCCAGTAGTTCGAGCTCAGGGGGTGGGGGAACCCAGTACTTC	CASSSSSGGGGTQYF
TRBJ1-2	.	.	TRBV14	TGTGCCAGCAGCCTCTCCGGTCCGAGCTATGGCTACACCTTC	CASSLSGPSYGYTF
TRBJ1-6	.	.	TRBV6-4	TGTGCCAGCAGCATTACGTCAGATAATTCACCCCTCCACTTT	CASSITSDNSPLHF
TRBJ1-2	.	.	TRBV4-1	TGCGCCAGCAGCCAAGACATCGCAGGCGGGGAGATTGATGGCTACACCTTC	CASSQDIAGGEIDGYTF
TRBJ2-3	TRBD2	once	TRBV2	TGTGCCAGCATAGGAGCGGGGACAGATACGCAGTATTTT	CASIGAGTDTQYF
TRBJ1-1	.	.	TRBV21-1	TGTGCCTGCCCCAGGGGGCGAAATACTGAAGCTTTCTTT	CACPRGRNTEAFF
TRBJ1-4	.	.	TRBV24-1	TGTGCCACCAGTGACCCAATTGGGCAGGTTTTTTTT	CATSDPIGQVFF
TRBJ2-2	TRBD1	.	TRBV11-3	TGTGCCAGCAGCCTTCAGGGGGCTAGCGGGGAGCTGTTTTTT	CASSLQGASGELFF
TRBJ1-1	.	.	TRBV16	TGTGCCAGCAGCCATCCCGACGGGGGTGGAAACACTGAAGCTTTCTTT	CASSHPDGGGNTEAFF
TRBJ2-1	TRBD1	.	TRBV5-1	TGCGCCAGCAGCCCGGACAGGGCGGCTGAGCAGTTCTTC	CASSPDRAAEQFF
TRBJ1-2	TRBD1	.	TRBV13	TGTGCCAGCAGCTCTACAGGGGGCGTTGAGGAGGGCTACACCTTC	CASSSTGGVEEGYTF
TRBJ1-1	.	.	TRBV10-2	TGCGCCAGCAGTGTAAGAACGGTTGAAGCTTTCTTT	CASSVRTVEAFF
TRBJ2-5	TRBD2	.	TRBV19	TGTGCCAGTAGTCTTGGACTAGCCCGAGAGACCCAGTACTTC	CASSLGLARETQYF
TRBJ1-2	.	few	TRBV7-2	TGTGCCAGCAGCTCAGCCGTGACAAGGGGTGGCTATGGCTACACCTTC	CASSSAVTRGGYGYTF
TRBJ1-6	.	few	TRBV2	TGTGCCAGCAGTGAGCTTAGGTTCAGGTCGAATTCACCCCTCCACTTT	CASSELRFRSNSPLHF
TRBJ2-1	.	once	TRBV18	TGTGCCAGCTTGAGGGCCGATGAGCAGTTCTTC	CASLRADEQFF
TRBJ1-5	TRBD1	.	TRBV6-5	TGTGCCAGCAGTTACTCGACAGGGGGCCATCAGCCCCAGCATTTT	CASSYSTGGHQPQHF
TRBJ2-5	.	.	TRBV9	TGTGCCAGCAGCGATATAAGAGGGAAGACCCAGTACTTC	CASSDIRGKTQYF
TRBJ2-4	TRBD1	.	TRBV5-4	TGTGCCAGCACCTGGGCGACAGGGAACATTCAGTACTTC	CASTWATGNIQYF
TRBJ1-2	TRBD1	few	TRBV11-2	TGTGCCAGCAGCTTAGACAGGGGGAGGTATGGCTACACCTTC	CASSLDRGRYGYTF
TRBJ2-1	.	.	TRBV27	TGTGCCAGCAGTTTGGCCCCAGGGTACGAGCAGTTCTTC	CASSLAPGYEQFF
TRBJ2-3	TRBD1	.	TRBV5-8	TGTGCCAGCAGCTCGGGGGACAGGTTTCTTGATACGCAGTATTTT	CASSSGDRFLDTQYF
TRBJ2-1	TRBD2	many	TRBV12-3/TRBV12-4	TGTGCCAGCAGTGGACTAGCGACCAATGAGCAGTTCTTC	CASSGLATNEQFF
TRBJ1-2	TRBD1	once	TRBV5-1	TGCGCCAGCAGCGCTGACAGGGCCCTTGATGGCTACACCTTC	CASSADRALDGYTF
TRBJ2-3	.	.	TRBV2	TGTGCCAGCAGTACGCCGCGACAGGGAGGTCCAGATACGCAGTATTTT	CASSTPRQGGPDTQYF
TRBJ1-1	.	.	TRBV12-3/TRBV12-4	TGTGCCAGCAGACGTCACGGGAACACTGAAGCTTTCTTT	CASRRHGNTEAFF
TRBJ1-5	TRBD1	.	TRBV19	TGTGCCAGTAGTGACCGGGACAGAGGCAATCAGCCCCAGCATTTT	CASSDRDRGNQPQHF
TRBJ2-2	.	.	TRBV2	TGTGCCAGCAGTGAACGCCAGGGGGAGCTGTTTTTT	CASSERQGELFF
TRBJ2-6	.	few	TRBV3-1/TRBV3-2	TGTGCCAGCAGCCAAGGTAGTATGGGGCGAGCTGGGGCCAACGTCCTGACTTTC	CASSQGSMGRAGANVLTF
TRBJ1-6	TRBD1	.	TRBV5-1	TGCGCCAGCAGCACAACTGGACAGGTTAATTCACCCCTCCACTTT	CASSTTGQVNSPLHF
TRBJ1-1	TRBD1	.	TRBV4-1	TGCGCCAGCAGCCAAATGGGACAGGCGAACACTGAAGCTTTCTTT	CASSQMGQANTEAFF
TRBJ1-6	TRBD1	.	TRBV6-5	TGTGCCAGCACCTGGGACAGGGGGCGGTCACCCCTCCACTTT	CASTWDRGRSPLHF
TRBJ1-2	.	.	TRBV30	TGTGCCTGGAGGCCCCCGAACAGCCATGGCTACACCTTC	CAWRPPNSHGYTF
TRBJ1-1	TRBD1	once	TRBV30	TGTACCTGGGTAGGCCGGGACAGACTTAGAGAAGCTTTCTTT	CTWVGRDRLREAFF
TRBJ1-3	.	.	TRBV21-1	TGTGCCAGCAGCAAAGGACGGACCTTCGGAGGTAGAAACACCATATATTTT	CASSKGRTFGGRNTIYF
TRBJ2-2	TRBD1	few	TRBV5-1	TGCGCCAGCAGCCCTGGGACAGGGTTTGACACCGGGGAGCTGTTTTTT	CASSPGTGFDTGELFF
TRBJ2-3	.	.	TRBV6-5	TGTGCCAGCAGTCCGGGATGGGGCACAGATACGCAGTATTTT	CASSPGWGTDTQYF
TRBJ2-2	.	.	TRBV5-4	TGTGCCCTTAAGCAGGCGAACACCGGGGAGCTGTTTTTT	CALKQANTGELFF
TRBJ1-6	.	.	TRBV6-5	TGTGCCAGCAGTTCCGGTCCAGGGAATTCACCCCTCCACTTT	CASSSGPGNSPLHF
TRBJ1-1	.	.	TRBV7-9	TGTGCCAGCAGCTTACCCCGGGACACGATGAACACTGAAGCTTTCTTT	CASSLPRDTMNTEAFF
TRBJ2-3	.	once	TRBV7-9	TGTGCCAGCAGCTTAGGGGGCAGGACAGATACGCAGTATTTT	CASSLGGRTDTQYF
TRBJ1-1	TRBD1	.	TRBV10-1	TGCGCCAGCAGTGAAGGACAGGGGGTTACTGAAGCTTTCTTT	CASSEGQGVTEAFF
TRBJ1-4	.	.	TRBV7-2	TGTGCCAGCAGCTCGCTGGGCCCCGCAACTAATGAAAAACTGTTTTTT	CASSSLGPATNEKLFF
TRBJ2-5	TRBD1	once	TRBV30	TGTGCCTGGACCGTAGACAGGGACGGGACCCAGTACTTC	CAWTVDRDGTQYF
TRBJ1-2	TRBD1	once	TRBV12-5	TGTGCTAGTGGTGACCCGACAGGGAACTATGGCTACACCTTC	CASGDPTGNYGYTF
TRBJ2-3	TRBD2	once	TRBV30	TGTGCCTGGACTAGCGGGGGTCTTAGTGCAGATACGCAGTATTTT	CAWTSGGLSADTQYF